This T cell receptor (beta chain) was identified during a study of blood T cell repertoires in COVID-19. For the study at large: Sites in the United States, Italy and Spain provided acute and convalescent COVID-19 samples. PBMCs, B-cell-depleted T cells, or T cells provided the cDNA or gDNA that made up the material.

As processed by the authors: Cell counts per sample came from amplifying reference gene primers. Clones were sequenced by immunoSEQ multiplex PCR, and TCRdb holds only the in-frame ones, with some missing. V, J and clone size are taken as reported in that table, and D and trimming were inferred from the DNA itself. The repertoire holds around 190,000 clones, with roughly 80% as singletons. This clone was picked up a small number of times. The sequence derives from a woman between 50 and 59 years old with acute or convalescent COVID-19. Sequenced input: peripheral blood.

CDR3 region: CAWSGRVGETQYF. The CDR3 DNA reads as TGTGCCTGGAGTGGCCGGGTAGGCGAGACCCAGTACTTC. The V call is TRBV30, the J call TRBJ2-5, with D hard to call. This CDR3 contains 13 residues. Looked up from germline, CDR1 is GTSNPN and CDR2 is SVGIG (reference sequence). V lost 1 base to trimming and J lost 5 bases, with 11 bases between them. Drawing the rest from reference TRBV30 and TRBJ2-5, the complete variable domain is SQTIHQWPATLVQPVGSPLSLECTVEGTSNPNLYWYRQAAGRGLQLLFYSVGIGQISSEVPQNLSASRPQDRQFILSSKKLLLSDSGFYLCAWSGRVGETQYFGPGTRLLVL.